This TCR beta chain originates from a study of cytomegalovirus exposure and HLA in healthy donors. The study's findings and limits: Because they were indistinguishable, some V segments, including TRBV6-2 and TRBV6-3, were excluded.

Concerning this clone itself: Its antigen remains unknown.

V lost 3 bases, J lost 3 bases, and 5 bases lay in between. CDR1 and CDR2 from the germline V gene are MRHNA and SNTAGT. This CDR3 comprises 13 residues. In the PCR, 60 Vbeta and 13 Jbeta primers were used. Libraries were prepared by immunoSEQ multiplex PCR; TCRdb keeps only in-frame clonotypes and omits some of them. The sample lists about 170,000 clones; roughly four fifths were seen once. The chain is built from TRBV6-4 and TRBJ2-2, with a tentative D call TRBD2 (5 bases). The sample consisted of PBMCs. This clonotype was obtained from a woman aged 25-40 years in good health and CMV-seropositive. The CDR3 nucleotides read TGTGCCAGCAGTGAGGACTACACCGGGGAGCTGTTTTTT. This sequence encodes CASSEDYTGELFF.